These 24 T cell receptor beta chains were all obtained from the same sample, sequenced in a study of cytomegalovirus exposure and HLA in healthy donors. Researchers ran the PCR with 60 Vbeta and 13 Jbeta primers. Profiling relied on immunoSEQ multiplex PCR, and the TCRdb table lists in-frame clones only, not all of them. The sample records about 160,000 clones, 70% to 85% being singletons. Sequenced: PBMCs. These receptors were taken from a middle-aged man in good health and CMV-seropositive.

The chain recombines TRBV27 with TRBJ1-2, with 7 bases aligning to TRBD1. Germline-derived CDR1 and CDR2 are MNHEY and SMNVEV (reference sequence). The CDR3 is 14 amino acids. V dropped 6 bases and J dropped 4; count of bases not matched to a gene: 8. The CDR3, as DNA: TGTGCCAGCAGAAGTAGAGGGGGCGGCTATGGCTACACCTTC. Its protein product is CASRSRGGGYGYTF.

The J gene is TRBJ2-3, the V gene TRBV15; a possible D gene is TRBD2 (6 bases). Deletions cut 7 bases from V and 8 bases from J, with 28 bases between. Per the germline V gene, CDR1 is LNHNV and CDR2 is YYDKDF (reference sequence). The CDR3 is 17 residues long. CDR3 nucleotide sequence: TGTGCCACCACCGCCGGGGGAGGACGTTCCGGCACTAGTACGCAGTATTTT. Translation gives CATTAGGGRSGTSTQYF.

The chain links TRBV25-1 to TRBJ1-2; D gene ambiguous. V dropped 8 bases and J dropped 4 bases, with 14 bases sitting between them. This CDR3 has 13 amino acids. Germline V gene data show CDR1 as MGHDK and CDR2 as SYGVNS. The CDR3 DNA follows: TGTGCCAGCTTCGGATTAGCTAGCTATGGCTACACCTTC. Its protein product is CASFGLASYGYTF.

The V and J genes are TRBV5-4 and TRBJ1-2; 11 bases line up with TRBD1. Germline lookup yields CDR1 SGHNT and CDR2 YYREEE (reference sequence). Germline trimming cut 1 base from V and 1 base from J; bases unmatched to any gene: 9. This CDR3 region has 18 residues. CDR3 loop: CASSLRGTGGTGNYGYTF. The CDR3 DNA is TGTGCCAGCAGCTTGAGGGGGACAGGGGGAACGGGTAACTATGGCTACACCTTC.

V gene TRBV5-6 combines with J gene TRBJ1-1; no reliable D call. The CDR3 has 16 amino acids. The V gene lost 3 bases and the J gene lost 5 bases, with 20 bases spanning the gap. Germline CDR1 is SGHDT and CDR2 is YYEEEE. The CDR3 here is CASSWARLARGTEAFF. In nucleotides, the CDR3 is TGTGCCAGCAGCTGGGCCCGACTGGCCCGGGGTACTGAAGCTTTCTTT. Together with reference TRBV5-6 and TRBJ1-1, the CDR3 gives the full variable domain: DAGVTQSPTHLIKTRGQQVTLRCSPKSGHDTVSWYQQALGQGPQFIFQYYEEEERQRGNFPDRFSGHQFPNYSSELNVNALLLGDSALYLCASSWARLARGTEAFFGQGTRLTVV.

The rearrangement joins TRBV4-1 to TRBJ1-5; D is uncertain. Germline V gives CDR1 MGHRA, CDR2 YSYEKL. V lost 0 bases, J lost 5 bases, and 11 bases lay in between. The CDR3 sequence is 15 residues long. The CDR3 loop is CASSQDLWRDQPQHF. The DNA of the CDR3 is TGCGCCAGCAGCCAAGATCTATGGCGGGATCAGCCCCAGCATTTT.

The chain joins TRBV29-1 to TRBJ2-1, with D possibly matching TRBD2 (6 bases). This CDR3 is 13 amino acids long. The V end was cut by 3 bases, the J end by 5 bases, with 11 bases between. The germline V gene has CDR1 SQVTM and CDR2 ANQGSEA. The CDR3 DNA sequence: TGCAGCGTTGAGACGGGAGCTAACAATGAGCAGTTCTTC. Translated: CSVETGANNEQFF.

The chain has TRBV6-5 and TRBJ1-4, with a tentative D call TRBD1 (5 bases). V was pared by 6 bases and J by 2 bases, with 13 bases between. The CDR3 runs 15 residues. CDR1 and CDR2 (germline): MNHEY, SVGAGI. CDR3 residues: CASRGHLATNEKLFF. The CDR3 bases are TGTGCCAGCAGAGGACATCTTGCGACTAATGAAAAACTGTTTTTT.

The chain employs TRBV5-4 and TRBJ2-3; perhaps TRBD2 as D (6 bases). The germline V and J ends were trimmed by 7 bases and 3 bases, with 12 bases remaining between them. The CDR3 has 13 amino acids. CDR1 is SGHNT, CDR2 YYREEE, per germline (reference sequence). The CDR3 region is CASLRRETDTQYF. CDR3 DNA sequence: TGTGCCAGCCTCCGGAGGGAAACAGATACGCAGTATTTT.

J is TRBJ2-1 and V is TRBV9; 8 nucleotides align to TRBD2. With 4 bases clipped from V and 4 bases from J, the junction kept 7 bases outside the gene matches. The CDR3 length is 15 residues. The germline CDR1 and CDR2 sequences are SGDLS and YYNGEE. The CDR3 DNA reads as TGTGCCAGCAGCCCGGTACCGGGAGGGTACAATGAGCAGTTCTTC. Amino acids: CASSPVPGGYNEQFF.

J is TRBJ1-2 and V is TRBV19; no clear D gene. Germline assignment: CDR1 LNHDA and CDR2 SQIVND (reference sequence). V lost 3 bases, J lost 3 bases, and 14 bases lay in between. The CDR3 loop spans 15 amino acids. The CDR3 nucleotides read TGTGCCAGTAGTATGGGTGGCGTCCGGGACTATGGCTACACCTTC. Amino acid sequence: CASSMGGVRDYGYTF. Variable domain in full (rest from reference TRBV19 and TRBJ1-2): DGGITQSPKYLFRKEGQNVTLSCEQNLNHDAMYWYRQDPGQGLRLIYYSQIVNDFQKGDIAEGYSVSREKKESFPLTVTSAQKNPTAFYLCASSMGGVRDYGYTFGSGTRLTVV.

This clone was picked up one time. The chain uses TRBV29-1 and TRBJ2-1; 9 nucleotides align to TRBD1. There are 16 residues in the CDR3. The V segment lost 4 bases and the J segment 2 bases; nucleotides outside the gene matches: 9. From germline, CDR1 is SQVTM and CDR2 ANQGSEA. The CDR3 sequence is CSVVFSGTGTYNEQFF. The CDR3 region has the DNA TGCAGCGTTGTTTTCAGCGGGACAGGGACCTACAATGAGCAGTTCTTC.

The table lists this clone with a count of one. The chain links TRBV13 to TRBJ2-1; D is possibly TRBD2 (7 bases). Germline CDR1 PRHDT, CDR2 FYEKMQ (reference sequence). The V end was cut by 5 bases, the J end by 0 bases, with 17 bases between. This CDR3 spans 17 amino acids. CDR3 loop: CASSPLREGGSYNEQFF. CDR3 sequence (DNA): TGTGCCAGCAGCCCACTTAGGGAGGGGGGCTCCTACAATGAGCAGTTCTTC.

In this sample, this clone turned up a few times. The chain employs TRBV4-1 and TRBJ1-1; D gene ambiguous. Germline V gene lookup returns CDR1 MGHRA and CDR2 YSYEKL. V lost 0 bases, J lost 0 bases, and 11 bases lay in between. The length of the CDR3 is 16 residues. The CDR3 here is CASSQDPRRLNTEAFF. The CDR3 DNA is TGCGCCAGCAGCCAAGATCCGCGGAGGCTGAACACTGAAGCTTTCTTT.

The CDR3 DNA sequence: TGCGCCAGCAGCTTGGCCGTGGCTAGCGGGAGTCAGACCCAGTACTTC. It codes for CASSLAVASGSQTQYF. The chain couples TRBV5-1 to TRBJ2-5, with 10 bases identical to TRBD2. CDR1 is SGHRS and CDR2 is YFSETQ in the germline V gene. V trimming: 0 bases; J trimming: 6 bases; junction bases outside the gene matches: 8. The CDR3 contains 16 residues.

This rearrangement joins TRBV2 to TRBJ1-6; D is uncertain. CDR3 size: 17 residues. Germline V gene data show CDR1 as SNHLY and CDR2 as FYNNEI. With 2 bases removed from V and 7 bases from J, the gap between germline ends came to 18 bases. CDR3 residues: CASSETLLRVDNSPLHF. In DNA form, the CDR3 reads TGTGCCAGCAGTGAAACCCTTTTGAGGGTAGACAATTCACCCCTCCACTTT.

This rearrangement joins TRBV11-3 to TRBJ2-7; D ambiguous. V was cut by 1 base and J by 2 bases, with 15 bases left in between. This CDR3 has 16 amino acids. From germline, CDR1 is SGHNT and CDR2 YENEEA. CDR3 nucleotides: TGTGCCAGCAGCTTAGTGCTCCAGGCCTCACCCTACGAGCAGTACTTC. The encoded protein is CASSLVLQASPYEQYF.

The chain couples TRBV9 to TRBJ1-2; 9 bases align to TRBD1. With V trimmed by 4 bases and J by 5 bases, 6 bases remained unmatched. This CDR3 contains 14 residues. Per germline, CDR1 SGDLS and CDR2 YYNGEE. In DNA form, the CDR3 reads TGTGCCAGCAGCCCCATGACAGGGGGTTATGGCTACACCTTC. Encoded protein: CASSPMTGGYGYTF.

The chain is built from TRBV10-1 and TRBJ2-2; D may be TRBD2 (5 bases). CDR1 WNHNN and CDR2 SYGVQD come from the germline V gene (reference sequence). V was cut by 1 base and J by 3 bases, with 9 bases left in between. This CDR3 comprises 15 residues. The CDR3 coding sequence is TGCGCCAGCAGTGAGTTCCCGGGGTACACCGGGGAGCTGTTTTTT. Translated: CASSEFPGYTGELFF.

The V call is TRBV14, the J call TRBJ2-7; 7 positions match TRBD2. From germline, CDR1 is SGHDN and CDR2 FVKESK. The junction had 7 bases not matched to a gene; V was cut back by 2 bases and J by 6 bases. This CDR3 spans 14 amino acids. This chain's CDR3 is CASSQMGGSLEQYF. CDR3 nucleotides: TGTGCCAGCAGCCAAATGGGGGGGAGTCTCGAGCAGTACTTC.

The J gene is TRBJ2-5, the V gene TRBV5-4; TRBD2 aligns across 7 bases. CDR3 size: 14 residues. Germline assignment: CDR1 SGHNT and CDR2 YYREEE (reference sequence). V trimming: 4 bases; J trimming: 4 bases; junction bases outside the gene matches: 7. The CDR3, as DNA: TGTGCCAGCAGCGCCAAGTGGGGGGGAGAGACCCAGTACTTC. Protein sequence: CASSAKWGGETQYF.

This clone was detected only a few times. V and J are TRBV13 and TRBJ2-3; 9 nucleotides match TRBD2. V trimming: 5 bases; J trimming: 6 bases; junction bases outside the gene matches: 24. The CDR3 sequence is 20 residues long. Germline V lookup: CDR1 PRHDT, CDR2 FYEKMQ (reference sequence). CDR3 amino acids: CASSVSPTEGGRGGYDTQYF. The CDR3 DNA reads as TGTGCCAGCAGCGTATCACCCACTGAAGGCGGGAGGGGGGGCTACGATACGCAGTATTTT.

The V call is TRBV5-1, the J call TRBJ2-5; D uncertain. Germline CDR1 is SGHRS and CDR2 is YFSETQ. The CDR3 sequence is 12 residues long. V was shortened by 4 bases and J by 4 bases, with 8 bases between the two germline ends. The CDR3 DNA reads TGCGCCAGCAGCCAGGTAGGAGAGACCCAGTACTTC. This sequence encodes CASSQVGETQYF.

V usage is TRBV11-2 and J usage is TRBJ1-1; 9 bases agree with TRBD1. With V trimmed by 6 bases and J by 7 bases, 3 bases remained unmatched. CDR1 SGHAT and CDR2 FQNNGV come from the germline V gene. The CDR3 length is 12 residues. The CDR3: CASRKGQGEAFF. CDR3 nucleotide sequence: TGTGCCAGCAGGAAGGGACAGGGTGAAGCTTTCTTT.